The next 8 T cell receptor beta chains were all read from a single sample in a study of T cell clonotyping in hematopoietic cell transplantation. Time point here: recipient sample about 28 days before transplant, after cytoreduction. TCRdb's table, derived via immunoSEQ multiplex PCR, lists solely in-frame clones and lacks some. Among over 8,000 clones listed, over 75% were seen once. The material sequenced was peripheral blood mononuclear cells, taken before stem cell transplant. These receptors all stem from a woman aged 50 to 60 with chronic myeloid leukemia. Some clones in this sample may be carry-over from other donors' samples.

The chain has TRBV7-2 and TRBJ2-2, with D maybe TRBD1 (6 bases). Germline values: CDR1 SGHTA, CDR2 FQGNSA. V was cut by 5 bases and J by 2 bases, with 21 bases left in between. CDR3 length: 18 residues. CDR3 protein: CASSRTGTTGLNTGELFF. The CDR3 DNA reads TGTGCCAGCAGCCGAACCGGGACAACCGGCTTAAACACCGGGGAGCTGTTTTTT.

The chain combines TRBV5-6 with TRBJ2-7; 7 bases fit TRBD1. The V and J ends lost 4 bases and 0 bases, in that order; junction bases with no gene match: 10. The CDR3 extends over 16 amino acids. Germline values: CDR1 SGHDT, CDR2 YYEEEE. This CDR3 is CASSRKDRRRSYEQYF. Written as DNA, the CDR3 is TGTGCCAGCAGCCGGAAGGACAGGAGACGCTCCTACGAGCAGTACTTC.

The chain has TRBV28 and TRBJ2-1; 9 nucleotides match TRBD2. V lost 2 bases to trimming and J lost 6 bases; unmatched junction nucleotides: 5. From germline, CDR1 is MDHEN and CDR2 SYDVKM. The CDR3 consists of 15 residues. CDR3 region: CASSLDSGSFNEQFF. Here the CDR3 DNA reads TGTGCCAGCAGTTTAGATAGCGGGAGCTTCAATGAGCAGTTCTTC. Together with reference TRBV28 and TRBJ2-1, the CDR3 gives the full variable domain: DVKVTQSSRYLVKRTGEKVFLECVQDMDHENMFWYRQDPGLGLRLIYFSYDVKMKEKGDIPEGYSVSREKKERFSLILESASTNQTSMYLCASSLDSGSFNEQFFGPGTRLTVL.

V usage is TRBV7-9 and J usage is TRBJ2-5, with TRBD1 as a possible D gene (7 bases). The germline V gene encodes CDR1 SEHNR and CDR2 FQNEAQ (reference sequence). This CDR3 contains 14 residues. Here the CDR3 DNA reads TGTGCGGCAGGAGGGGGACAGAGTAAAGAGACCCAGTACTTC. This codes for CAAGGGQSKETQYF.

The chain employs TRBV29-1 and TRBJ1-4; D gene uncertain. CDR1 is SQVTM and CDR2 is ANQGSEA in the germline V gene. V was shortened by 1 base and J by 7 bases, with 4 bases between the two germline ends. The CDR3 has 11 amino acids. In DNA, the CDR3 is TGCAGCGTTGAAGCTGTTGAAAAACTGTTTTTT. It translates to CSVEAVEKLFF.

This chain connects TRBV2 to TRBJ1-2; no definite D call. The V end lost 0 bases, the J end lost 2 bases, and 7 bases lay between the germline ends. The length of the CDR3 is 14 residues. Germline V gene lookup returns CDR1 SNHLY and CDR2 FYNNEI. CDR3 coding DNA: TGTGCCAGCAGTGAAGCCCAAATGAACTATGGCTACACCTTC. Protein: CASSEAQMNYGYTF.

The chain recombines TRBV7-2 with TRBJ1-5; D not resolved. This CDR3 region has 15 residues. Germline V gene sequence: CDR1 SGHTA, CDR2 FQGNSA. The V gene lost 5 bases and the J gene lost 3 bases, with 14 bases spanning the gap. The CDR3 loop is CASSPRPDYNQPQHF. CDR3 sequence (DNA): TGTGCCAGCAGCCCCCGGCCGGATTACAATCAGCCCCAGCATTTT.

The chain is built from TRBV4-1 and TRBJ2-6; 11 bases fit TRBD1. CDR3 length: 18 amino acids. V gave up 1 base and J gave up 2 bases; unmatched junction bases: 4. Germline V gene lookup returns CDR1 MGHRA and CDR2 YSYEKL. The CDR3 DNA reads TGCGCCAGCAGCCAAGGGACAGGGGGCGCGGCTGGGGCCAACGTCCTGACTTTC. Protein product: CASSQGTGGAAGANVLTF.